This TCR beta chain was identified in a study of tumor-infiltrating lymphocytes in glioblastoma multiforme. TCRB libraries came from RNA via three nested multiplex PCR rounds. Input was approximately 0.5 ug total RNA, reverse-transcribed with a C-beta primer. MiXCR, run by TCRdb on the multiplex PCR reads, gives a single entry per CDR3 protein. The table has tens of thousands of distinct CDR3 sequences, 50% to 75% seen once; the top ten hold approximately 35%. On this clonotype itself: A read error may produce the germline difference seen at one junction end.

This CDR3 is built from 16 residues. Germline V gene lookup returns CDR1 MNHEY and CDR2 SVGEGT. The receptor's source is a male donor with glioblastoma. The chain joins TRBV6-2 or TRBV6-3 to TRBJ1-2; the D is unclear. Sequenced material: brain tumor tissue. CDR3 amino acids: CVSMEPDGRMNRGYTF. The CDR3 DNA reads as TGTGTCAGCATGGAGCCGGACGGTCGGATGAATCGTGGCTACACCTTC.